This record concerns one T cell receptor beta chain sequence. Library preparation (for TCRbeta) was performed with unique molecular identifiers. TCRdb reanalysed the PCR reads using MiXCR and keeps one entry per CDR3 protein. The sample records 450,000 to 600,000 distinct CDR3 sequences, about 18% being singletons. This sample was included in a study of T-cell reconstitution after alpha-beta-depleted transplantation in children. This CDR3 comprises 14 residues. The ends lost 5 bases at V and 1 base at J; junction bases unmatched: 5. The receptor was isolated from a human donor who donated a stem cell graft to a child with acute lymphoblastic leukemia. The input for sequencing was PBMCs from the stem cell graft donor, taken from the stem cell graft. This chain joins TRBV12-3 or TRBV12-4 and TRBJ2-7, with 7 bases identical to TRBD1. CDR3 sequence reads: CASSVDRDSYEQYF. The CDR3 nucleotides read TGTGCCAGCAGTGTCGACAGGGATTCCTACGAGCAGTACTTC.